The 25 T cell receptor beta chains presented below share a single source sample, sequenced in a study of shared clonotypes between healthy human individuals. TCRdb keeps only in-frame clones here, not all; method: immunoSEQ multiplex PCR. The profile covers 2 million to 2.5 million clones, with around 95% appearing a single time and 0.13% taken by the ten largest. Sequenced input: naive CD4+ T cells sorted from blood. The sample's subset: CD45RA+ positively selected. Receptor source: a man in his late teens or twenties in good health.

For this clone: Other DNA sequences of this sample code for an identical CDR3. J is TRBJ1-2 and V is TRBV2, with D unclear. The V and J ends lost 7 bases and 4 bases respectively, with 7 bases between them. Per the germline V gene, CDR1 is SNHLY and CDR2 is FYNNEI. The CDR3 length is 11 residues. The CDR3 spells CASTLGYGYTF. DNA for the CDR3: TGTGCCAGCACCCTCGGCTATGGCTACACCTTC.

Details on this clone: The identical CDR3 is also encoded by other nucleotide sequences in the sample. The V call is TRBV7-9, the J call TRBJ2-6; D is possibly TRBD1 (6 bases). Germline V gene data show CDR1 as SEHNR and CDR2 as FQNEAQ (reference sequence). The CDR3 length is 15 residues. Trimming removed 5 bases from V and 0 bases from J, with 8 bases in between. CDR3 residues: CASSPQGSGANVLTF. The CDR3 DNA reads as TGTGCCAGCAGCCCACAGGGCTCTGGGGCCAACGTCCTGACTTTC.

This chain's CDR3 is CASSPPAGGNTEAFF. CDR3 nucleotides: TGTGCCAGCTCACCACCGGCAGGGGGGAACACTGAAGCTTTCTTT. The chain links TRBV18 to TRBJ1-1, with 7 bases that match TRBD1. This CDR3 is built from 15 residues. Looked up from germline, CDR1 is KGHSH and CDR2 is LQKENI. V dropped 0 bases and J dropped 1; count of bases not matched to a gene: 2.

The chain couples TRBV9 to TRBJ2-7; D call uncertain. Germline-derived CDR1 and CDR2 are SGDLS and YYNGEE. The CDR3 consists of 15 residues. The V gene lost 0 bases and the J gene lost 7 bases, with 17 bases spanning the gap. The CDR3 loop reads CASSVGALPVGEQYF. The CDR3 DNA reads TGTGCCAGCAGCGTAGGAGCCCTCCCGGTGGGGGAGCAGTACTTC.

This rearrangement joins TRBV30 to TRBJ2-1; D possibly corresponds to TRBD2 (7 bases). Trimming pared 2 bases from V and 3 bases from J, leaving 11 bases between. The CDR3 is 14 amino acids. Germline V gene sequence: CDR1 GTSNPN, CDR2 SVGIG (reference sequence). The CDR3 loop is CAWSSGGLYNEQFF. The CDR3 DNA sequence: TGTGCCTGGAGTTCGGGGGGCCTCTACAATGAGCAGTTCTTC. Variable domain in full (rest from reference TRBV30 and TRBJ2-1): SQTIHQWPATLVQPVGSPLSLECTVEGTSNPNLYWYRQAAGRGLQLLFYSVGIGQISSEVPQNLSASRPQDRQFILSSKKLLLSDSGFYLCAWSSGGLYNEQFFGPGTRLTVL.

This chain links TRBV30 with TRBJ2-7; D uncertain. This CDR3 is built from 13 residues. Germline V gene data show CDR1 as GTSNPN and CDR2 as SVGIG (reference sequence). V dropped 0 bases and J dropped 6 bases, with 12 bases sitting between them. CDR3 sequence (DNA): TGTGCCTGGAGTGTAAGGGCAGGTTCCGAGCAGTACTTC. Residues: CAWSVRAGSEQYF.

The chain couples TRBV13 to TRBJ1-6, with 9 bases fitting TRBD1. The CDR3 runs to 15 residues. The trim removed 2 bases at V and 7 bases at J, leaving 3 bases unmatched. Germline CDR1 is PRHDT and CDR2 is FYEKMQ (reference sequence). The CDR3 DNA sequence: TGTGCCAGCAGCTTATCGGGACAGGGCAATTCACCCCTCCACTTT. This gives the protein CASSLSGQGNSPLHF.

The chain is built from TRBV5-4 and TRBJ2-3; 9 nucleotides agree with TRBD1. The CDR3 runs 13 residues. Germline V gene data show CDR1 as SGHNT and CDR2 as YYREEE (reference sequence). The J segment lost 5 bases and the V segment lost 4 bases, leaving 2 bases of the junction unmatched. The CDR3 DNA reads as TGTGCCAGCAGCACGGACAGGGGAGATACGCAGTATTTT. It is translated as CASSTDRGDTQYF.

The chain couples TRBV6-5 to TRBJ2-7; TRBD2 matches 7 bases. With 6 bases clipped from V and 3 bases from J, the junction kept 8 bases outside the gene matches. CDR1 and CDR2 from the germline V gene are MNHEY and SVGAGI. CDR3 length: 14 residues. The CDR3 region has the DNA TGTGCCAGCAGCTCTACAGCGGGGCTCTACGAGCAGTACTTC. Translating gives CASSSTAGLYEQYF.

In its sample, this clone was seen once. The chain recombines TRBV7-2 with TRBJ1-6; no clear D gene. Per the germline V gene, CDR1 is SGHTA and CDR2 is FQGNSA. The CDR3 sequence is 16 residues long. The ends were cut back, 1 base at V and 0 bases at J, with 7 bases in the middle. DNA for the CDR3: TGTGCCAGCAGCTTAGTCGCAGGCTCCTATAATTCACCCCTCCACTTT. This codes for CASSLVAGSYNSPLHF.

The chain couples TRBV5-1 to TRBJ2-5, with 10 bases fitting TRBD1. V lost 6 bases, J lost 4 bases, and 9 bases stayed unmatched. The V gene's germline CDR1 is SGHRS and CDR2 YFSETQ. The CDR3 is made up of 15 amino acids. In DNA, the CDR3 is TGCGCCAGCACGAGACAGGGGGCCTTGGGAGAGACCCAGTACTTC. This translates into CASTRQGALGETQYF.

The rearrangement links TRBV7-9 to TRBJ1-2; tentatively, D is TRBD1 (5 bases). Germline V lookup: CDR1 SEHNR, CDR2 FQNEAQ (reference sequence). The CDR3 has 15 amino acids. The ends were cut back, 1 base at V and 2 bases at J, with 11 bases in the middle. In nucleotides, the CDR3 is TGTGCCAGCAGCTTAGAGGCAGGGAGGAACTATGGCTACACCTTC. This codes for CASSLEAGRNYGYTF. Using reference TRBV7-9 and TRBJ1-2 for the parts outside the CDR3, the full variable domain is DTGVSQNPRHKITKRGQNVTFRCDPISEHNRLYWYRQTLGQGPEFLTYFQNEAQLEKSRLLSDRFSAERPKGSFSTLEIQRTEQGDSAMYLCASSLEAGRNYGYTFGSGTRLTVV.

This clone occurred once. The V and J genes are TRBV18 and TRBJ2-5, with 7 bases identical to TRBD1. The CDR3 length is 16 residues. In germline, CDR1 is KGHSH, CDR2 LQKENI. V lost 8 bases to trimming and J lost 4 bases; unmatched junction nucleotides: 16. The CDR3: CASQGATGDGTETQYF. The CDR3 DNA sequence: TGTGCCAGCCAAGGAGCCACAGGGGACGGCACAGAGACCCAGTACTTC.

The V and J genes are TRBV28 and TRBJ1-5; D is perhaps TRBD1 (5 bases). CDR1 is MDHEN and CDR2 is SYDVKM in the germline V gene. The V and J ends lost 6 bases and 4 bases respectively, with 16 bases between them. The CDR3 is made up of 15 amino acids. Written as DNA, the CDR3 is TGTGCCAGCAGCCCCCCAGGGCTAGGGAATCAGCCCCAGCATTTT. It translates to CASSPPGLGNQPQHF.

This sequence joins TRBV2 and TRBJ2-6; D uncertain. With 3 bases removed from V and 3 bases from J, the gap between germline ends came to 6 bases. Germline V lookup: CDR1 SNHLY, CDR2 FYNNEI. The CDR3 covers 14 residues. The DNA of the CDR3 is TGTGCCAGCAGTGAGGGCTTTGGGGCCAACGTCCTGACTTTC. Protein product: CASSEGFGANVLTF.

J is TRBJ2-7 and V is TRBV4-1, with 7 bases aligning to TRBD2. The CDR3 is made up of 15 amino acids. The ends lost 4 bases at V and 0 bases at J; junction bases unmatched: 6. Germline lookup yields CDR1 MGHRA and CDR2 YSYEKL. The CDR3 sequence is CASSPLAGVSYEQYF. The CDR3 DNA sequence: TGCGCCAGCAGCCCCTTGGCGGGAGTCTCCTACGAGCAGTACTTC.

The J gene is TRBJ1-6, the V gene TRBV6-1, with TRBD1 identical over 9 bases. CDR3 length: 18 residues. The trim removed 4 bases at V and 1 base at J, leaving 8 bases unmatched. Germline V gene lookup returns CDR1 MNHNS and CDR2 SASEGT. CDR3 nucleotides: TGTGCCAGCAGTGCAACGGGACAGGGCTTTTCCTATAATTCACCCCTCCACTTT. Translation: CASSATGQGFSYNSPLHF.

The CDR3 DNA sequence: TGTGCCATTGGAGGAGGGGGCGAAACCGGGGAGCTGTTTTTT. Translating it yields CAIGGGGETGELFF. The chain employs TRBV10-3 and TRBJ2-2, with D possibly matching TRBD1 (7 bases). The CDR3 contains 14 residues. CDR1 ENHRY and CDR2 SYGVKD come from the germline V gene. The germline V and J ends were trimmed by 9 bases and 5 bases, with 16 bases remaining between them.

This clone was picked up one time. The chain employs TRBV7-3 and TRBJ2-1; D may correspond to TRBD1 or TRBD2 (5 bases each). The V gene lost 4 bases and the J gene lost 4 bases, with 14 bases spanning the gap. This CDR3 has 15 residues. Germline values: CDR1 SGHTA, CDR2 FQGTGA. Written as DNA, the CDR3 is TGTGCCAGCAGCTCCCGGGACCAACAGTACAATGAGCAGTTCTTC. It codes for CASSSRDQQYNEQFF. Together with reference TRBV7-3 and TRBJ2-1, the CDR3 gives the full variable domain: GAGVSQTPSNKVTEKGKYVELRCDPISGHTALYWYRQSLGQGPEFLIYFQGTGAADDSGLPNDRFFAVRPEGSVSTLKIQRTERGDSAVYLCASSSRDQQYNEQFFGPGTRLTVL.

This clone has a single count. This rearrangement joins TRBV28 to TRBJ1-1; 9 nucleotides match TRBD1. Germline assignment: CDR1 MDHEN and CDR2 SYDVKM. V dropped 6 bases and J dropped 4; count of bases not matched to a gene: 6. This CDR3 region has 14 residues. The CDR3 coding sequence is TGTGCCAGCAGGTCGACAGGGGGAATCACTGAAGCTTTCTTT. As protein: CASRSTGGITEAFF.

The V call is TRBV5-4, the J call TRBJ1-6; TRBD1 is a possible D gene (5 bases). The germline V gene encodes CDR1 SGHNT and CDR2 YYREEE (reference sequence). The CDR3 is 15 amino acids. The V end lost 4 bases, the J end lost 7 bases, and 15 bases lay between the germline ends. The CDR3 spells CASSQPGRGNSPLHF. CDR3 in DNA: TGTGCCAGCAGCCAGCCGGGACGGGGGAATTCACCCCTCCACTTT. Complete variable domain (other parts from reference TRBV5-4 and TRBJ1-6): ETGVTQSPTHLIKTRGQQVTLRCSSQSGHNTVSWYQQALGQGPQFIFQYYREEENGRGNFPPRFSGLQFPNYSSELNVNALELDDSALYLCASSQPGRGNSPLHFGNGTRLTVT.

The V gene is TRBV30, the J gene TRBJ2-3; 10 bases line up with TRBD2. This CDR3 contains 19 residues. The V gene end was trimmed by 3 bases and the J gene end by 2 bases; junction bases not matched to a gene: 17. The germline CDR1 and CDR2 sequences are GTSNPN and SVGIG (reference sequence). CDR3 in amino acids: CAWRGGGAGGPRFTDTQYF. CDR3 coding DNA: TGTGCCTGGAGGGGGGGCGGAGCGGGAGGGCCGCGTTTCACAGATACGCAGTATTTT.

The chain links TRBV6-5 to TRBJ2-6; TRBD2 might be the D (5 bases). This CDR3 has 14 residues. V lost 7 bases, J lost 0 bases, and 7 bases lay in between. Germline loops: CDR1 MNHEY, CDR2 SVGAGI. CDR3 in DNA: TGTGCCAGCACCCGGGACTCTGGGGCCAACGTCCTGACTTTC. Amino acids: CASTRDSGANVLTF.

The genes are TRBV4-1 and TRBJ2-7; 13 bases line up with TRBD2. CDR3 length equals 15 residues. V gave up 3 bases and J gave up 2 bases; unmatched junction bases: 1. Germline V gene data show CDR1 as MGHRA and CDR2 as YSYEKL. The CDR3, as DNA: TGCGCCAGCAGCCATACTAGCGGGAGGGCCTACGAGCAGTACTTC. Translating gives CASSHTSGRAYEQYF.

The chain joins TRBV27 to TRBJ2-7, with TRBD2 matching 12 bases. V shed 6 bases, J shed 3 bases, and the junction held 3 bases outside the gene matches. The CDR3 extends over 14 amino acids. Germline values: CDR1 MNHEY, CDR2 SMNVEV (reference sequence). The CDR3 sequence: CASRKTSGSYEQYF. The CDR3 region has the DNA TGTGCCAGCAGGAAGACTAGCGGGAGCTACGAGCAGTACTTC.